Below, one TCR beta chain is given with its context. What it binds is unknown. This CDR3 comprises 13 residues. Trimming cost V 10 bases and J 6 bases; bases outside gene matches: 7. Germline loops: CDR1 MNHNY, CDR2 SVGAGI (reference sequence). The study ran its PCR with 60 Vbeta and 13 Jbeta primers. The repertoire was sequenced with immunoSEQ multiplex PCR; TCRdb's copy has only in-frame clones and lacks some. The repertoire holds over 90,000 clones, with 75% to 85% as singletons. The data belong to a study of cytomegalovirus exposure and HLA in healthy donors. General study points: Follow-up analysis later connected one missense variant in DCLRE1C with trimming of TCR beta V- and J-genes.

This TCR was recovered from a woman under 30 in good health and CMV-seropositive. The chain recombines TRBV6-6 with TRBJ1-5; 9 nucleotides align to TRBD1. Sequenced material: PBMCs. The CDR3 is CANLQTGGQPQHF. CDR3 sequence (DNA): TGTGCCAACCTACAGACAGGGGGTCAGCCCCAGCATTTT.